The clone carrying this T cell receptor beta chain appeared a few times. Its target is not known. TCRdb analysed the RT-PCR reads with MiXCR anew, one entry per CDR3 protein. The sample shows about 300,000 distinct CDR3 sequences, roughly 22% of them seen only once. From germline, CDR1 is SGHTA and CDR2 FQGNSA. With 3 bases removed from V and 5 bases from J, the gap between germline ends came to 11 bases. This CDR3 comprises 14 residues. This record comes from a study of response to subunit inactivated influenza vaccine. Findings and caveats of the study: Seasonal influenza vaccination, on each occasion, was suggested by the authors to recruit few new T cells.

The rearrangement joins TRBV7-2 to TRBJ1-5; D gene ambiguous. The source was PBMCs from blood, collected around 22 months after vaccination. This TCR derives from a man between 50 and 75 years old who received an inactivated influenza vaccine. In DNA, the CDR3 is TGTGCCAGCAGCTTTGGTAGATTGGATCAGCCCCAGCATTTT. This gives the protein CASSFGRLDQPQHF.